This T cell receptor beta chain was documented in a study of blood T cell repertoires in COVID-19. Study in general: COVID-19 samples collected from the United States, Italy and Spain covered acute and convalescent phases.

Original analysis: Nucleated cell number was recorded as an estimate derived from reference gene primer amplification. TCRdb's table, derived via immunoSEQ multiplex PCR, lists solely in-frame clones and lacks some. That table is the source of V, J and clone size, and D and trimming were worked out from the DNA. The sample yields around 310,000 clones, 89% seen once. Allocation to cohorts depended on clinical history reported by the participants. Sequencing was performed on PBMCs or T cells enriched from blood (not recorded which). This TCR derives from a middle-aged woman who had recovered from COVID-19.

CDR3 loop: CASSFQAGTSNYGYTF. CDR3 DNA: TGTGCCAGCAGCTTCCAGGCCGGGACATCCAACTATGGCTACACCTTC. The chain is built from TRBV5-4 and TRBJ1-2, with D tentatively TRBD1 (6 bases). CDR1 SGHNT and CDR2 YYREEE come from the germline V gene (reference sequence). Trimming pared 2 bases from V and 2 bases from J, leaving 16 bases between. CDR3 length equals 16 residues.